Listed here are 26 T cell receptor beta chains from one sample, sequenced in a study of T cell repertoires in cytomegalovirus infection (dated by TCRdb to the late 2010s). The treatment or condition tag for this specimen amounts to: in vitro stimulation with specific CMV peptide epitopes to enrich CMV-specific T cells. Instrument on record: Illumina HiSeq 1500. The raw public reads went through TCRdb reprocessing: fastp at Q25, MiXCR clone calling, in-frame beta chains kept. Each record represents a unique CDR3 protein, reported with the most common genes and DNA among its rows. The sample table shows some 800,000 distinct CDR3 sequences, and approximately 30% are seen once. The ten largest clonotypes hold over 10% of the sample. Their antigens remain unidentified. Sequencing was performed on cultured CD8+ T cells from PBMCs, taken from culture after CMV antigen stimulation. These receptors all stem from a human donor in good health (CMV status not recorded). Some clones in this sample may be carry-over from other donors' samples.

The chain carries TRBV7-6 and TRBJ2-7; 9 positions match TRBD1. Germline CDR1 and CDR2: SGHVS and FNYEAQ. Unmatched junction bases numbered 8, after V lost 8 bases and J lost 6 bases. This CDR3 spans 13 amino acids. The CDR3 loop is CASSRTGESEQYV. CDR3 in DNA: TGTGCCAGCTCACGGACAGGGGAGTCCGAGCAGTACGTC.

The chain couples TRBV4-1 to TRBJ1-2; D ambiguous. V lost 2 bases and J lost 4, with 14 bases in between. Germline values: CDR1 MGHRA, CDR2 YSYEKL. The CDR3 contains 15 residues. The CDR3 DNA is TGCGCCAGCAGCCAATTTCTACGGGAGACCTATGGCTACACCTTC. Residues: CASSQFLRETYGYTF.

The chain joins TRBV7-3 to TRBJ2-2; D may match TRBD1 or TRBD2 (5 bases each). V shed 5 bases and J shed 6 bases, with 10 bases lying between them. Germline V lookup: CDR1 SGHTA, CDR2 FQGTGA. CDR3 length: 13 residues. The CDR3 loop is CASSPPGPGELFF. CDR3 coding DNA: TGTGCCAGCAGCCCGCCGGGGCCCGGGGAGCTGTTTTTT.

The table lists this clonotype with a count of one. V is TRBV7-6 and J is TRBJ2-7, with 8 bases that match TRBD2. V was pared by 5 bases and J by 0 bases, with 6 bases of the junction left unmatched. The length of the CDR3 is 15 residues. Germline V gene data show CDR1 as SGHVS and CDR2 as FNYEAQ. CDR3 sequence: CASSLWRGVSYEQYF. CDR3 sequence (DNA): TGTGCCAGCAGCCTTTGGCGGGGGGTCTCCTACGAGCAGTACTTC.

The chain joins TRBV6-1 to TRBJ2-1; 15 nucleotides line up with TRBD2. The CDR3 totals 14 residues. The ends lost 6 bases at V and 10 bases at J; junction bases unmatched: 4. Germline-derived CDR1 and CDR2 are MNHNS and SASEGT. CDR3 amino acids: CASRLGTSGGEQFF. CDR3 DNA sequence: TGTGCCAGCAGACTCGGGACTAGCGGGGGGGAGCAGTTCTTC.

The V gene is TRBV6-1, the J gene TRBJ2-5; D possibly corresponds to TRBD1 (5 bases). V was shortened by 2 bases and J by 2 bases, with 18 bases between the two germline ends. CDR1 is MNHNS, CDR2 SASEGT, per germline. CDR3 length equals 17 residues. DNA for the CDR3: TGTGCCAGCAGTGAACGGCAGGGATTCGATAAACAAGAGACCCAGTACTTC. Translation gives CASSERQGFDKQETQYF.

This clonotype was observed a handful of times. This sequence joins TRBV27 and TRBJ1-4; D ambiguous. Trimming took 1 base from V and 2 from J, leaving 14 bases between them. The CDR3 is 17 residues long. Per germline, CDR1 MNHEY and CDR2 SMNVEV (reference sequence). The CDR3 DNA is TGTGCCAGCAGTTTATTTCCCTCTGGAGGGACTAATGAAAAACTGTTTTTT. Translation gives CASSLFPSGGTNEKLFF.

A note on this clonotype: A read error may account for a junction end that differs from germline. The rearrangement links TRBV27 to TRBJ2-2; possible D gene TRBD2, 5 bases. Germline V gene lookup returns CDR1 MNHEY and CDR2 SMNVEV (reference sequence). The CDR3 runs 11 residues. The DNA for the CDR3 is TGTGTCAGCGGTAGGGCCGGGGAGCTGTTTTTT. This codes for CVSGRAGELFF.

This clonotype was found a few times. The chain recombines TRBV5-6 with TRBJ1-1; no definite D call. CDR3 length equals 15 residues. In germline, CDR1 is SGHDT, CDR2 YYEEEE. The germline V and J ends were trimmed by 4 bases and 2 bases, with 15 bases remaining between them. CDR3 in DNA: TGTGCCAGCAGCCCCATCTTCGCCGGTAACACTGAAGCTTTCTTT. Amino acid sequence: CASSPIFAGNTEAFF.

The chain recombines TRBV7-6 with TRBJ1-1; D is unresolved. The V gene lost 0 bases and the J gene lost 1 base, with 9 bases spanning the gap. The CDR3 is made up of 15 amino acids. CDR1 SGHVS and CDR2 FNYEAQ come from the germline V gene. The CDR3 spells CASSLAPKGNTEAFF. The CDR3 nucleotides read TGTGCCAGCAGCTTAGCTCCCAAAGGGAACACTGAAGCTTTCTTT.

This clonotype has more than one count but fewer than ten. The chain employs TRBV4-1 and TRBJ1-6; no reliable D call. The CDR3 covers 16 residues. The germline V and J ends were trimmed by 0 bases and 8 bases, with 14 bases remaining between them. Per germline, CDR1 MGHRA and CDR2 YSYEKL. In DNA, the CDR3 is TGCGCCAGCAGCCAAGAGACGGGCCGGCGGGATTCACCCCTCCACTTT. Its translation is CASSQETGRRDSPLHF.

Only a few counts were recorded for this clonotype. V usage is TRBV7-2 and J usage is TRBJ2-3; D is uncertain. The CDR3 loop spans 12 amino acids. Germline V gene sequence: CDR1 SGHTA, CDR2 FQGNSA. The V and J ends lost 6 bases and 9 bases respectively, with 13 bases between them. CDR3 protein: CASRFDQATQYF. Written as DNA, the CDR3 is TGTGCCAGCAGATTTGACCAGGCCACGCAGTATTTT.

This rearrangement joins TRBV6-2 or TRBV6-3 to TRBJ1-2; the match to TRBD1 covers 7 bases. The germline V gene encodes CDR1 MNHEY and CDR2 SVGEGT. CDR3 length equals 16 residues. V gave up 6 bases and J gave up 0 bases; unmatched junction bases: 10. The CDR3 region has the DNA TGTGCCAGCAGGGCTCCGGGACAGCCAGCTAACTATGGCTACACCTTC. Protein: CASRAPGQPANYGYTF.

The CDR3 coding sequence is TGTGCCAGCAGTTACTCGAACAGCTACGAGCAGTACGTC. It is translated as CASSYSNSYEQYV. The chain joins TRBV6-2 or TRBV6-3 to TRBJ2-7, with D uncertain. V dropped 0 bases and J dropped 3 bases, with 6 bases sitting between them. CDR1 is MNHEY, CDR2 SVGEGT, per germline. The CDR3 totals 13 residues.

The rearrangement joins TRBV6-5 to TRBJ1-4; D may be TRBD1 (5 bases). Trimming took off 6 bases at V and 7 bases at J, with 15 bases between the two ends. The CDR3 is 14 amino acids. CDR1 and CDR2 from the germline V gene are MNHEY and SVGAGI. For the CDR3, the DNA is TGTGCCAGCAGGCCTGGGGGGGACGGTGAAAAACTGTTTTTT. This gives the protein CASRPGGDGEKLFF.

This clonotype was counted at least ten times. An end of the junction differs from the germline gene, which may be a read error. The V gene is TRBV7-7, the J gene TRBJ2-1, with TRBD2 identical over 8 bases. The germline CDR1 and CDR2 sequences are SSHAT and FNYEAQ (reference sequence). The CDR3 totals 14 residues. CDR3 sequence reads: CASSLRGGGDEQFF. CDR3 DNA sequence: TGTGCTAGCAGCTTACGGGGGGGAGGCGATGAGCAGTTCTTC.

This clonotype was detected a few times. This sequence joins TRBV7-9 and TRBJ1-1; D is possibly TRBD1 (6 bases). The CDR3 runs 16 residues. Trimming shortened V by 4 bases and J by 2 bases, and 17 bases separated the two germline ends. Germline V lookup: CDR1 SEHNR, CDR2 FQNEAQ (reference sequence). CDR3 region: CASSYPRQEDNTEAFF. The CDR3, as DNA: TGTGCCAGCAGCTACCCGCGACAGGAGGATAACACTGAAGCTTTCTTT.

This clonotype was counted only a few times. The chain has TRBV7-9 and TRBJ2-5; possibly TRBD1 or TRBD2 for D (5 bases each). Germline CDR1 and CDR2: SEHNR and FQNEAQ (reference sequence). Trimming left V 5 bases short and J 5 bases short, with 12 bases between. CDR3 length: 13 residues. CDR3 amino acids: CASSLLGVETQYF. In DNA form, the CDR3 reads TGTGCCAGCAGCCTCTTGGGGGTCGAGACCCAGTACTTC.

Ten or more counts support this clonotype. The chain uses TRBV12-3 or TRBV12-4 and TRBJ1-1; D remains unclear. The ends were cut back, 7 bases at V and 8 bases at J, with 11 bases in the middle. This CDR3 has 11 amino acids. CDR3 DNA sequence: TGTGCCAGCATGAAGGGTTCCGAAGCTTTCTTT. Translation gives CASMKGSEAFF.

DNA for the CDR3: TGTGCCAGCAGTTTTGACAGGCCGGGGGAGCAGTACGTC. This gives the protein CASSFDRPGEQYV. V is TRBV6-2 or TRBV6-3 and J is TRBJ2-7, with D possibly matching TRBD1 (6 bases). The germline V gene encodes CDR1 MNHEY and CDR2 SVGEGT. V lost 4 bases and J lost 7, with 14 bases in between. This CDR3 contains 13 residues.

This clonotype was seen at least ten times. The CDR3, as DNA: TGTGCCAGCAGTTTGGGGGGGGTGACAGATACGCAGTATTTT. Amino acid sequence: CASSLGGVTDTQYF. The V gene is TRBV12-3 or TRBV12-4, the J gene TRBJ2-3; 7 bases are shared with TRBD2. Trimming took 3 bases from V and 3 from J; bases not matched to a gene: 3. The CDR3 runs to 14 residues.

Comments on this clonotype: At one of its ends the junction is not consistent with the germline gene, which may arise from a read error. The CDR3 region has the DNA TGTGCCAGCAACCAAGTTTCGAGGGGAACGAACACCGGGGAGCTGTTTTTT. Protein: CASNQVSRGTNTGELFF. This chain uses TRBV3-1 with TRBJ2-2; TRBD1 or TRBD2 may be the D gene (5 bases each). The CDR3 extends over 17 amino acids. Germline V CDR1 and CDR2: LGHDT, YNNKEL (reference sequence).

This clonotype has just a few counts. This rearrangement joins TRBV7-8 to TRBJ2-1; 11 bases line up with TRBD2. After removal of 5 bases from V and 3 bases from J, the junction contained 12 bases not matched to a gene. The CDR3 has 18 amino acids. CDR1 is SGHVS and CDR2 is FQNEAQ in the germline V gene. In DNA, the CDR3 is TGTGCCAGCAGCGGTAGCGGGGGGGATTATAATTTCTACAATGAGCAGTTCTTC. Its protein is CASSGSGGDYNFYNEQFF. Looking up the rest from reference TRBV7-8 and TRBJ2-1 gives the full variable domain: GAGVSQSPRYKVAKRGQDVALRCDPISGHVSLFWYQQALGQGPEFLTYFQNEAQLDKSGLPSDRFFAERPEGSVSTLKIQRTQQEDSAVYLCASSGSGGDYNFYNEQFFGPGTRLTVL.

V and J are TRBV4-1 and TRBJ2-5; D might be TRBD1 (6 bases). CDR1 and CDR2 from the germline V gene are MGHRA and YSYEKL. The CDR3 runs to 16 residues. Trimming removed 2 bases from V and 7 bases from J, with 20 bases in between. CDR3 coding DNA: TGCGCCAGCAGCCAACCAAAGGGACATAACGTGGGGACCCAGTACTTC. Its translation: CASSQPKGHNVGTQYF.

This clonotype was seen a handful of times. The chain employs TRBV6-1 and TRBJ1-1; no clear D gene. This CDR3 has 15 amino acids. V was trimmed by 1 base and J by 7 bases, leaving 16 bases between them. Germline lookup yields CDR1 MNHNS and CDR2 SASEGT. This chain's CDR3 is CASSEGPGFGDEAFF. The CDR3 coding sequence is TGTGCCAGCAGTGAAGGCCCGGGATTCGGGGATGAAGCTTTCTTT.

V gene TRBV5-1 combines with J gene TRBJ2-3; D gene ambiguous. V was trimmed by 1 base and J by 0 bases, leaving 6 bases between them. Germline CDR1 reads SGHRS; CDR2 reads YFSETQ. The CDR3 is 14 amino acids. CDR3 in amino acids: CASSLPSSTDTQYF. The CDR3 DNA sequence: TGCGCCAGCAGCTTGCCCAGTAGCACAGATACGCAGTATTTT.